The 15 T cell receptor beta chains presented below share a single source sample, sequenced in a study of OX40 agonist ivuxolimab in advanced cancers. Repertoires were generated with immunoSEQ multiplex PCR, while TCRdb's copy carries only in-frame clones and drops some. The data show more than 70,000 clones, about 84% seen once. The material was CD4+ or CD8+ T cells sorted from blood, obtained in a trial of the OX40 agonist ivuxolimab. The receptors stem from an adult with an advanced solid tumor such as melanoma, head and neck, liver or kidney cancer.

The CDR3: CASSSTGGGSPLHF. In nucleotides, the CDR3 is TGTGCCAGTAGTTCGACAGGGGGCGGATCACCCCTCCACTTT. V usage is TRBV19 and J usage is TRBJ1-6; 10 nucleotides align to TRBD1. There are 14 residues in the CDR3. Germline V CDR1 and CDR2: LNHDA, SQIVND (reference sequence). The J segment lost 10 bases and the V segment lost 5 bases, leaving 5 bases of the junction unmatched.

J is TRBJ2-1 and V is TRBV9; TRBD2 agrees at 10 bases. The CDR3 totals 16 residues. J was trimmed by 7 bases and V by 4 bases; bases with no gene match: 11. Germline V gene lookup returns CDR1 SGDLS and CDR2 YYNGEE. The CDR3 reads CASSQSSGRPRNEQFF. In nucleotides, the CDR3 is TGTGCCAGCAGCCAATCTAGCGGGAGACCCCGGAATGAGCAGTTCTTC.

V is TRBV27 and J is TRBJ1-4, with unresolved D. Germline V gene lookup returns CDR1 MNHEY and CDR2 SMNVEV (reference sequence). The CDR3 extends over 16 amino acids. V was clipped by 3 bases and J by 4 bases, with 15 bases between them. CDR3 sequence (DNA): TGTGCCAGCAGTTTCACTCCCCGCAGTAGTAATGAAAAACTGTTTTTT. It specifies CASSFTPRSSNEKLFF.

The genes are TRBV6-5 and TRBJ2-7, with TRBD2 matching over 7 bases. The trim removed 6 bases at V and 2 bases at J, leaving 7 bases unmatched. The CDR3 has 14 residues. Germline CDR1 is MNHEY and CDR2 is SVGAGI. The chain's CDR3 is CASSRGRPTYEQYF. CDR3 sequence (DNA): TGTGCCAGCAGCCGCGGGAGACCTACCTACGAGCAGTACTTC.

The count of this clone is one. The gene calls are TRBV19 and TRBJ2-4; no clear D gene. The V gene's germline CDR1 is LNHDA and CDR2 SQIVND (reference sequence). This CDR3 contains 15 residues. Trimming pared 6 bases from V and 3 bases from J, leaving 15 bases between. The CDR3 spells CASSAEIGYKNIQYF. CDR3 coding DNA: TGTGCCAGTAGCGCGGAGATAGGCTACAAAAACATTCAGTACTTC.

CDR3 nucleotide sequence: TGCACCAGCAGCCAAGAATTAGAGCGGGAGACCCAAGGGGGTAAAGAGACCCAGTACTTC. Translation gives CTSSQELERETQGGKETQYF. The V and J genes are TRBV1 and TRBJ2-5; the table's D gene call, TRBD2, was not cross checked with the DNA. TRBV1 is labeled a pseudogene. The CDR3 runs to 20 residues.

The V and J genes are TRBV10-3 and TRBJ1-2, with D perhaps TRBD1 (6 bases). Germline V CDR1 and CDR2: ENHRY, SYGVKD. The V end was cut by 4 bases, the J end by 11 bases, with 20 bases between. This CDR3 has 14 residues. CDR3 nucleotide sequence: TGTGCCATCAGTGGCGGACCCGGGACACTCGGATACACCTTC. Translated: CAISGGPGTLGYTF.

The gene calls are TRBV5-1 and TRBJ2-2, with 8 bases lining up with TRBD2. The J segment lost 4 bases and the V segment lost 4 bases, leaving 6 bases of the junction unmatched. CDR1 and CDR2 (germline): SGHRS, YFSETQ. The CDR3 runs 15 residues. As DNA, the CDR3 is TGCGCCAGCAGCGCAGCTAGCGGGCTCACCGGGGAGCTGTTTTTT. This sequence encodes CASSAASGLTGELFF.

This chain joins TRBV19 and TRBJ1-2, with 7 bases fitting TRBD1. This CDR3 contains 13 residues. The J segment lost 5 bases and the V segment lost 5 bases, leaving 5 bases of the junction unmatched. Germline V gene data show CDR1 as LNHDA and CDR2 as SQIVND (reference sequence). The CDR3 bases are TGTGCCAGTAGTCGCGAGACAGGGTATGGCTACACCTTC. This sequence encodes CASSRETGYGYTF.

This chain connects TRBV6-4 to TRBJ2-2; 8 nucleotides match TRBD2. In germline, CDR1 is MRHNA, CDR2 SNTAGT. The CDR3 is made up of 13 amino acids. V lost 7 bases to trimming and J lost 3 bases; unmatched junction nucleotides: 1. CDR3 in amino acids: CASKTSDTGELFF. CDR3 coding DNA: TGTGCCAGCAAGACTAGCGACACCGGGGAGCTGTTTTTT.

V is TRBV11-2 and J is TRBJ2-2; 10 bases align to TRBD1. In germline, CDR1 is SGHAT, CDR2 FQNNGV. V lost 4 bases and J lost 7; bases outside the gene matches: 6. This CDR3 region has 15 residues. Here the CDR3 DNA reads TGTGCCAGCAGCTCGGGGACAGGGGCGGACGGGGAGCTGTTTTTT. Protein: CASSSGTGADGELFF. Complete variable domain (other parts from reference TRBV11-2 and TRBJ2-2): EAGVAQSPRYKIIEKRQSVAFWCNPISGHATLYWYQQILGQGPKLLIQFQNNGVVDDSQLPKDRFSAERLKGVDSTLKIQPAKLEDSAVYLCASSSGTGADGELFFGEGSRLTVL.

This rearrangement joins TRBV30 to TRBJ2-7; D might be TRBD1 (5 bases). CDR3 length: 12 amino acids. V lost 4 bases to trimming and J lost 5 bases, with 12 bases between them. From germline, CDR1 is GTSNPN and CDR2 SVGIG (reference sequence). Here the CDR3 reads CAWNNRRDEQYF. The CDR3 nucleotides are TGTGCCTGGAATAATCGCAGGGACGAGCAGTACTTC.

By share of the sample, this clone is medium-sized (0.01 to 0.1%). V gene TRBV27 combines with J gene TRBJ2-7; 8 positions match TRBD1. J gave up 6 bases and V 5 bases, and 9 bases lay outside the gene matches. Germline loops: CDR1 MNHEY, CDR2 SMNVEV (reference sequence). The CDR3 sequence is 14 residues long. In DNA, the CDR3 is TGTGCCAGCAGTGCCGGACAGGGAGAGGGCGAGCAGTACTTC. Encoded protein: CASSAGQGEGEQYF.

J is TRBJ2-2 and V is TRBV6-6; TRBD1 might be the D (7 bases). CDR1 is MNHNY and CDR2 is SVGAGI in the germline V gene (reference sequence). Trimming took 6 bases from V and 12 from J, leaving 17 bases between them. This CDR3 comprises 13 residues. The CDR3, as DNA: TGTGCCAGCAGCCTAGCGCCAGGGGGGCAGCTGTTTTTT. This sequence encodes CASSLAPGGQLFF.

V is TRBV6-1 and J is TRBJ2-7, with TRBD1 identical over 8 bases. CDR3 length equals 12 residues. CDR1 is MNHNS, CDR2 SASEGT, per germline. V gave up 6 bases and J gave up 5 bases; unmatched junction bases: 3. Here the CDR3 reads CASSQGAHEQYF. In DNA form, the CDR3 reads TGTGCCAGCAGCCAGGGGGCCCACGAGCAGTACTTC.